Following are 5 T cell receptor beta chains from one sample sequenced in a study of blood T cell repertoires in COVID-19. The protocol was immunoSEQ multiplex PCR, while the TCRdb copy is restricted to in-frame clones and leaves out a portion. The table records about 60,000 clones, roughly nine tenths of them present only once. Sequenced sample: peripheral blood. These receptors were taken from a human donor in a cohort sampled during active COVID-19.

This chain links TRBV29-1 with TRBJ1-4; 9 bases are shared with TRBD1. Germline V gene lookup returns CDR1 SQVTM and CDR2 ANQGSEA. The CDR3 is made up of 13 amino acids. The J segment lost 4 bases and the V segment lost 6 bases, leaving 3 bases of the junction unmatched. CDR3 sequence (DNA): TGCAGCGTATTGGACAGGGGTAATGAAAAACTGTTTTTT. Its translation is CSVLDRGNEKLFF.

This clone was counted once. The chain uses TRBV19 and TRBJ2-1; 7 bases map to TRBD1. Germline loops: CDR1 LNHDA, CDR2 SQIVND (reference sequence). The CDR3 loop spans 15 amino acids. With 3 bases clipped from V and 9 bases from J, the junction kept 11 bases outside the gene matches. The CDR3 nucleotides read TGTGCCAGTAGTATCTCACAGGGGAACCTCGGTGAGCAGTTCTTC. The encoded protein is CASSISQGNLGEQFF. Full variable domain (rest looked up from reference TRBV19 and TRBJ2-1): DGGITQSPKYLFRKEGQNVTLSCEQNLNHDAMYWYRQDPGQGLRLIYYSQIVNDFQKGDIAEGYSVSREKKESFPLTVTSAQKNPTAFYLCASSISQGNLGEQFFGPGTRLTVL.

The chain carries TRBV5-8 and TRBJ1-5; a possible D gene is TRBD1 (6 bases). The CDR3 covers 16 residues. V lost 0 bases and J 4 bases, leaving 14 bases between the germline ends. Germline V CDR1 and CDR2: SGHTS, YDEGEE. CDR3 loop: CASSLGTGMGNQPQHF. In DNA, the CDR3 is TGTGCCAGCAGCTTGGGCACAGGGATGGGGAATCAGCCCCAGCATTTT.

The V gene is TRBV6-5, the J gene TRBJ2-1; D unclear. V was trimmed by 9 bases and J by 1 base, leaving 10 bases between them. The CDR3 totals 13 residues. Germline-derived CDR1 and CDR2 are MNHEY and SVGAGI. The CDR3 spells CASREESYNEQFF. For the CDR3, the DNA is TGTGCCAGTCGAGAAGAATCCTACAATGAGCAGTTCTTC.

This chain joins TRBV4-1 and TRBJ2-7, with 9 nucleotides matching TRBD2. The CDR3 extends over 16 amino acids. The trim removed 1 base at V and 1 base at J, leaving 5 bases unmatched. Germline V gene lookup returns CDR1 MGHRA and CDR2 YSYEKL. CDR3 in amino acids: CASSQGAGGRSYEQYF. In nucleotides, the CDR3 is TGCGCCAGCAGCCAAGGAGCGGGGGGTAGGTCCTACGAGCAGTACTTC.